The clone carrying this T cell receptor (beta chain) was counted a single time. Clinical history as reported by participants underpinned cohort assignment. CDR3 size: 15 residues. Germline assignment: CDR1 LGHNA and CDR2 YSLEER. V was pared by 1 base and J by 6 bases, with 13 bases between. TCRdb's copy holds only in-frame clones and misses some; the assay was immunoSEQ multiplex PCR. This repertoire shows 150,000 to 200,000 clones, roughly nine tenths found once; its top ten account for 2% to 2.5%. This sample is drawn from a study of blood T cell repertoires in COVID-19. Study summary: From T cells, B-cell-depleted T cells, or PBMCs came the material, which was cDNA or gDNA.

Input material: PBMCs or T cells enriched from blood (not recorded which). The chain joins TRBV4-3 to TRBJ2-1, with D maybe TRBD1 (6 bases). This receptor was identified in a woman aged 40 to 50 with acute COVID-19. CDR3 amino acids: CASSQGVGARNEQFF. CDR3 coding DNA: TGCGCCAGCAGCCAAGGCGTGGGGGCGCGCAATGAGCAGTTCTTC.